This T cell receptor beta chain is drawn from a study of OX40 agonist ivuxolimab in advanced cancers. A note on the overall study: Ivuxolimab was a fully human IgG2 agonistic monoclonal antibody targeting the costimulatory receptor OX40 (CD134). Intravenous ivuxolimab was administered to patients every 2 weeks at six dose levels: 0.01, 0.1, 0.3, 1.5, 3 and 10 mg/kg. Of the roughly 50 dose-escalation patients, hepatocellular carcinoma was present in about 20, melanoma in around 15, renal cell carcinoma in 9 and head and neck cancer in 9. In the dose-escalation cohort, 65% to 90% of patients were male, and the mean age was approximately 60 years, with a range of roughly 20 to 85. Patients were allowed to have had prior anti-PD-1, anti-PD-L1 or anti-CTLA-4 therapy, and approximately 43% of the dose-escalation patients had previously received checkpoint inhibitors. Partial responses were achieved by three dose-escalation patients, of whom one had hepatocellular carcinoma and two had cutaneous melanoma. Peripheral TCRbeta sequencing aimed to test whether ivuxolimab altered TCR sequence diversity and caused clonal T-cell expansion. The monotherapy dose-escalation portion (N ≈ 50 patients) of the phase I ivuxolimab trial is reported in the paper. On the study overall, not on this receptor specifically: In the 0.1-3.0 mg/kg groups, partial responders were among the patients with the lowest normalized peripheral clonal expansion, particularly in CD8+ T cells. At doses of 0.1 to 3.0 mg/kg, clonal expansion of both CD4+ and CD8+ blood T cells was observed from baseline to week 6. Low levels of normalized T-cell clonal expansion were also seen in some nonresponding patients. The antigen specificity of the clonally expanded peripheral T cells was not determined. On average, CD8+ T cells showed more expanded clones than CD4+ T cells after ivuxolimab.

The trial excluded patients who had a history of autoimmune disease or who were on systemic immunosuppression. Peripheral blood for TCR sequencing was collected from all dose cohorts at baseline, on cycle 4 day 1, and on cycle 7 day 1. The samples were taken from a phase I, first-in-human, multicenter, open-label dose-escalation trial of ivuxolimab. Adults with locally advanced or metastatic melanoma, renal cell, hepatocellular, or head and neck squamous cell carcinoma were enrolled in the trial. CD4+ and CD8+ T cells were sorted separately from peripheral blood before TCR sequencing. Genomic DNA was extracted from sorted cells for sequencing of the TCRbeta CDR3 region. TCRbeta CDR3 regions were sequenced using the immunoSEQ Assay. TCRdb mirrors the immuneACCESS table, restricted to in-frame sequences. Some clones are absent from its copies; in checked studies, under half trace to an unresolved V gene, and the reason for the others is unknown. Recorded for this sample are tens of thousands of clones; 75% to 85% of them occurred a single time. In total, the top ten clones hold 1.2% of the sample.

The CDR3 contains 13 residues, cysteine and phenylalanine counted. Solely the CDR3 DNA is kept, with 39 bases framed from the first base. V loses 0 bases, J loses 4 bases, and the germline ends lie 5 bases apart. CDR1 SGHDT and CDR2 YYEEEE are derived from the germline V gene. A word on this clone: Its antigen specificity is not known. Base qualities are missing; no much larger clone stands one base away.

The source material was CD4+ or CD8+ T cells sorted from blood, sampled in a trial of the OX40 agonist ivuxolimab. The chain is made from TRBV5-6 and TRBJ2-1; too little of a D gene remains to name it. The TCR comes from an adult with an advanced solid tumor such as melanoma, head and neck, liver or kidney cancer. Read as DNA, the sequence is TGTGCCAGCAGCTTGGTAGGTTACAATGAGCAGTTCTTC. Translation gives CASSLVGYNEQFF.